The rows below give T cell receptor beta chains drawn from one sample of a study of shared clonotypes between healthy human individuals. Here immunoSEQ multiplex PCR was the method, and the copy in TCRdb shows in-frame clones only, minus some. The repertoire holds some 1 million clones, with around four fifths as singletons. Sequenced input: memory CD4+ T cells sorted from blood. Receptors originate from a man in his late teens or twenties in good health. Each CDR3 is given with its conserved first and last residue. A D gene is named only where the DNA matches it firmly. Size values are once, few and many counts, or a class for expanded clones, and some rows have none.

CDR3,DNA,J,D,V,length,size
CASSLGIRGNEQFF,TGCGCCAGCAGCCTCGGGATCCGAGGGAATGAGCAGTTCTTC,TRBJ2-1,NA,TRBV5-1,14,NA
CASSESGSYEQYF,TGCGCCAGCAGTGAATCCGGATCCTACGAGCAGTACTTC,TRBJ2-7,NA,TRBV10-1,13,many
CASAPGTGAYEQYF,TGTGCCAGCGCACCCGGGACAGGGGCCTACGAGCAGTACTTC,TRBJ2-7,TRBD1,TRBV27,14,NA
CASSLYIVENTEAFF,TGTGCCAGCAGCCTCTATATCGTAGAGAACACTGAAGCTTTCTTT,TRBJ1-1,NA,TRBV7-2,15,NA
CASSPEGLAGIETQYF,TGCGCCAGCAGCCCAGAAGGACTAGCGGGAATCGAGACCCAGTACTTC,TRBJ2-5,TRBD2,TRBV4-1,16,NA
CASSWGPAETQYF,TGCGCCAGCAGCTGGGGCCCCGCGGAGACCCAGTACTTC,TRBJ2-5,NA,TRBV5-1,13,NA
CASSITRTGGWWEPQHF,TGTGCCAGTAGTATCACCCGGACAGGGGGCTGGTGGGAGCCCCAGCATTTT,TRBJ1-5,TRBD1,TRBV19,17,NA
CASSSPGTFYEQYF,TGCGCCAGCAGCTCCCCCGGGACATTCTACGAGCAGTACTTC,TRBJ2-7,NA,TRBV5-1,14,NA
CSVEDLGRSVAFF,TGCAGCGTTGAAGATTTAGGCAGGTCGGTTGCTTTCTTT,TRBJ1-1,NA,TRBV29-1,13,NA
CASGQSTSGNTIYF,TGTGCCTCGGGACAATCCACTTCTGGAAACACCATATATTTT,TRBJ1-3,NA,TRBV6-1,14,NA
CAWSGRSGNQPQHF,TGTGCCTGGAGTGGTCGATCAGGGAATCAGCCCCAGCATTTT,TRBJ1-5,NA,TRBV30,14,NA
CASTPGLGSYEQYF,TGTGCCAGCACCCCAGGGCTAGGGTCCTACGAGCAGTACTTC,TRBJ2-7,NA,TRBV6-1,14,NA
CASSPPGGGGYTF,TGTGCCAGCTCACCACCAGGGGGTGGCGGCTACACCTTC,TRBJ1-2,NA,TRBV18,13,NA
CATSRFRATGELFF,TGTGCCACCAGCAGGTTCAGAGCCACCGGGGAGCTGTTTTTT,TRBJ2-2,NA,TRBV15,14,few
CASSELKDSNSPLHF,TGTGCCAGCAGTGAACTTAAGGACAGTAATTCACCCCTCCACTTT,TRBJ1-6,NA,TRBV6-1,15,NA
CATSRDQGDRNTEAFF,TGTGCCACCAGCAGAGATCAGGGGGACAGGAACACTGAAGCTTTCTTT,TRBJ1-1,TRBD1,TRBV15,16,NA
CASSLDRGFLTDTQYF,TGTGCCAGCAGCTTGGATCGGGGGTTCCTCACAGATACGCAGTATTTT,TRBJ2-3,NA,TRBV5-4,16,once
CATSKKLAGVTDTQYF,TGTGCCACCAGCAAAAAGCTAGCGGGGGTTACAGATACGCAGTATTTT,TRBJ2-3,TRBD2,TRBV15,16,NA
CASSYRGKDNSPLHF,TGTGCCAGTAGCTACAGGGGGAAAGATAATTCACCCCTCCACTTT,TRBJ1-6,TRBD1,TRBV19,15,NA
CAYSPAGRSDTQYF,TGTGCCTACAGCCCGGCAGGGCGGTCAGATACGCAGTATTTT,TRBJ2-3,NA,TRBV2,14,NA
CASSLDVGTGQETQYF,TGCGCCAGCAGCTTGGATGTGGGGACCGGCCAAGAGACCCAGTACTTC,TRBJ2-5,NA,TRBV5-1,16,NA
CSVAPGGRDTQYF,TGCAGCGTTGCACCGGGAGGACGAGATACGCAGTATTTT,TRBJ2-3,TRBD2,TRBV29-1,13,NA
CASSSDRARKKLFF,TGTGCCAGCAGTTCGGACAGGGCCCGGAAAAAACTGTTTTTT,TRBJ1-4,TRBD1,TRBV27,14,NA
CAWEGTGGTYEQYF,TGTGCCTGGGAGGGGACAGGGGGAACCTACGAGCAGTACTTC,TRBJ2-7,TRBD1,TRBV30,14,NA
CASSEVGGPGEQYF,TGTGCCAGCAGTGAAGTGGGAGGGCCGGGGGAGCAGTACTTC,TRBJ2-7,TRBD2,TRBV2,14,NA
CASQRHGGAGNTIYF,TGCGCCAGCCAACGCCATGGGGGAGCTGGAAACACCATATATTTT,TRBJ1-3,NA,TRBV5-1,15,NA
CAWRPYAGDGDTQYF,TGTGCCTGGAGACCTTACGCGGGAGATGGAGATACGCAGTATTTT,TRBJ2-3,TRBD2,TRBV30,15,NA